This T cell receptor (beta chain) was obtained from a study of T cell responses to AZD1222 COVID-19 vaccine. TCRdb keeps only in-frame clones here, not all; method: immunoSEQ multiplex PCR. This table holds 50,000 to 65,000 clones, approximately 86% found once. The length of the CDR3 is 13 residues. CDR1 SQVTM and CDR2 ANQGSEA come from the germline V gene. After removal of 7 bases from V and 3 bases from J, the junction contained 7 bases not matched to a gene. The chain links TRBV29-1 to TRBJ1-2; 8 nucleotides line up with TRBD1. The clonotype was recovered from an adult who received the AZD1222 COVID-19 vaccine. This sample comprised peripheral blood, obtained 28 days after the second AZD1222 dose. The CDR3, as DNA: TGCAGCGGTTCGCAGGGACAGGACTATGGCTACACCTTC. Translation gives CSGSQGQDYGYTF.